Listed below are T cell receptor beta chains from one sample, sequenced in a study of a mutant IDH1 vaccine in newly diagnosed glioma. Antigens for these TCRs are unknown. Measured with immunoSEQ multiplex PCR; TCRdb has only the in-frame clones, and not every one. The profile shows more than 55,000 clones, about 81% of them singletons. Here the sequenced sample was PBMCs, taken from a glioma patient whose treatment included an IDH1 peptide vaccine. These TCRs come from a woman in her thirties or forties with glioma. Some clones in this sample may be carry-over from other donors' samples. Both conserved end residues are part of each CDR3. A D gene is named only where the DNA matches it firmly. Clone size is given for some rows only: seen once, a few or many times, or a class if the clone is expanded.

J: TRBJ1-4; length: 16; D: .; size: once; V: TRBV30; CDR3: CAWTLRQSATNEKLFF; DNA: TGTGCCTGGACCCTCCGACAGAGTGCAACTAATGAAAAACTGTTTTTT
J: TRBJ2-7; length: 14; D: .; size: .; V: TRBV30; CDR3: CAWSVGNLLGEQYF; DNA: TGTGCCTGGAGTGTAGGTAACCTCCTTGGCGAGCAGTACTTC
J: TRBJ1-1; length: 13; D: .; size: .; V: TRBV6-6; CDR3: CASTKGSGTEAFF; DNA: TGTGCCAGCACCAAGGGGAGTGGCACTGAAGCTTTCTTT
J: TRBJ2-1; length: 15; D: .; size: .; V: TRBV30; CDR3: CAWSVDGNSYNEQFF; DNA: TGTGCCTGGAGTGTTGACGGGAACTCCTACAATGAGCAGTTCTTC
J: TRBJ2-5; length: 12; D: .; size: .; V: TRBV11-2; CDR3: CASSVTDSFPYF; DNA: TGTGCCAGCAGCGTCACGGACTCTTTCCCCTACTTC
J: TRBJ1-6; length: 13; D: .; size: once; V: TRBV6-6; CDR3: CASSYSKISPLHF; DNA: TGTGCCAGCAGTTACTCGAAGATTTCACCCCTCCACTTT
J: TRBJ1-2; length: 15; D: .; size: once; V: TRBV6-1; CDR3: CASSEVGGNSYGYTF; DNA: TGTGCCAGCAGTGAAGTAGGGGGAAACTCTTATGGCTACACCTTC
J: TRBJ1-2; length: 14; D: .; size: .; V: TRBV11-2; CDR3: CASSSDRTNYGYTF; DNA: TGTGCCAGCAGCTCTGACAGGACCAACTATGGCTACACCTTC
J: TRBJ1-2; length: 16; D: .; size: .; V: TRBV15; CDR3: CATSSAKVLANYGYTF; DNA: TGTGCCACCAGCAGTGCCAAGGTTCTCGCTAACTATGGCTACACCTTC
J: TRBJ2-1; length: 12; D: .; size: .; V: TRBV5-4; CDR3: CASSMRSAEQFF; DNA: TGTGCCAGCAGCATGAGAAGCGCTGAGCAGTTCTTC
J: TRBJ2-1; length: 14; D: .; size: .; V: TRBV5-1; CDR3: CASSPDLQGLEQFF; DNA: TGCGCCAGCAGCCCCGATCTACAGGGCTTGGAGCAGTTCTTC
J: TRBJ2-3; length: 19; D: TRBD2; size: .; V: TRBV5-3; CDR3: CARSLGTSGGAGGTDTQYF; DNA: TGTGCCAGAAGCTTAGGGACTAGCGGGGGGGCCGGGGGCACAGATACGCAGTATTTT
J: TRBJ1-1; length: 16; D: .; size: once; V: TRBV18; CDR3: CASSPGSRQSNTEAFF; DNA: TGTGCCAGCTCACCAGGTTCGAGACAGTCGAACACTGAAGCTTTCTTT
J: TRBJ2-7; length: 12; D: .; size: once; V: TRBV13; CDR3: CASSFGGNEQYF; DNA: TGTGCCAGCAGCTTTGGAGGGAACGAGCAGTACTTC